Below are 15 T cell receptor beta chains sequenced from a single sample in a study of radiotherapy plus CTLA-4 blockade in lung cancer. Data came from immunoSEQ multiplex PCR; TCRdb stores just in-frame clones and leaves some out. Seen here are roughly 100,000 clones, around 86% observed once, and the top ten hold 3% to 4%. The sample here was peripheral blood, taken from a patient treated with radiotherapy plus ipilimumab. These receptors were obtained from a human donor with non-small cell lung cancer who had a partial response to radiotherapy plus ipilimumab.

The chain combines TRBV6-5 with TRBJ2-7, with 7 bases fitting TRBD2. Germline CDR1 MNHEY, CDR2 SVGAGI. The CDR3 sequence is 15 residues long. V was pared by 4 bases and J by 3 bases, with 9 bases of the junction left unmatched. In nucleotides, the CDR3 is TGTGCCAGCAGTTTCCAAGCGGGACTCAACTACGAGCAGTACTTC. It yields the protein CASSFQAGLNYEQYF.

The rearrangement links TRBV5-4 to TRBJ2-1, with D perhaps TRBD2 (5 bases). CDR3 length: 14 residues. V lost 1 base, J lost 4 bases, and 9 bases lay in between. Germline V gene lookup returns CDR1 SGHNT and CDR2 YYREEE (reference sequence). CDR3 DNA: TGTGCCAGCAGCTTGTTGGCGGGTTACAATGAGCAGTTCTTC. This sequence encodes CASSLLAGYNEQFF.

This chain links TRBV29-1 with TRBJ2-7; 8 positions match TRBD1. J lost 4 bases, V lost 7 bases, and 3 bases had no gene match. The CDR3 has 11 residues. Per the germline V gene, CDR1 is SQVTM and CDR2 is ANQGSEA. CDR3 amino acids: CSAGQGYEQYF. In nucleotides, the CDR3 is TGCAGCGCTGGACAGGGTTACGAGCAGTACTTC.

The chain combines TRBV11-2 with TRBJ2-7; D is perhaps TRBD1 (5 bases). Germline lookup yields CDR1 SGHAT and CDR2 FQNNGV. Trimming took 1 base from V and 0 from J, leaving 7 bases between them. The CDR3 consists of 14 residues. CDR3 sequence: CASSLVTDSYEQYF. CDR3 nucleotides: TGTGCCAGCAGCTTAGTGACAGACTCCTACGAGCAGTACTTC.

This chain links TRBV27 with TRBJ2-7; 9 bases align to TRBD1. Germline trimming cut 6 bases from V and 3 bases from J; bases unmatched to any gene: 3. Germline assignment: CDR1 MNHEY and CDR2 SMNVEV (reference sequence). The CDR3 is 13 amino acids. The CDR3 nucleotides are TGTGCCAGCAGGGACAGGGGCCTCTACGAGCAGTACTTC. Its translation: CASRDRGLYEQYF.

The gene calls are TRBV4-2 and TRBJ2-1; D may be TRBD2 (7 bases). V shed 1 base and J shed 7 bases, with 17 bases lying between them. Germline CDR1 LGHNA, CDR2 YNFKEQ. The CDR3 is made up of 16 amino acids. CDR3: CASSQVQGGGLNEQFF. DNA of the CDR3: TGTGCCAGCAGCCAAGTTCAGGGAGGGGGGTTGAATGAGCAGTTCTTC.

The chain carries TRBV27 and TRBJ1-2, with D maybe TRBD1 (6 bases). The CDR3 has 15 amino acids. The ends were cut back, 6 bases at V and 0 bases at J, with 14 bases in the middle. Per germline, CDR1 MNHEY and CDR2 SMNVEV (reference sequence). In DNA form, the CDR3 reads TGTGCCAGCAGGGAAGACAGGCTCTCTAACTATGGCTACACCTTC. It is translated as CASREDRLSNYGYTF.

CDR3 bases: TGTGCCAGCAGCTTGACAGGGTGGACCGGGGAGCTGTTTTTT. It translates to CASSLTGWTGELFF. The V and J genes are TRBV5-6 and TRBJ2-2; possibly TRBD1 for D (6 bases). Looked up from germline, CDR1 is SGHDT and CDR2 is YYEEEE. V lost 1 base, J lost 5 bases, and 9 bases lay in between. The CDR3 extends over 14 amino acids.

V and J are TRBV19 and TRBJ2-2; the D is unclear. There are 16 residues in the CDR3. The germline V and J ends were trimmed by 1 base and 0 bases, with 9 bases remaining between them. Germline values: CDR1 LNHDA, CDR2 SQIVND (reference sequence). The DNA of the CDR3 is TGTGCCAGTAGTATAGTCTTAGTTTCGAACACCGGGGAGCTGTTTTTT. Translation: CASSIVLVSNTGELFF.

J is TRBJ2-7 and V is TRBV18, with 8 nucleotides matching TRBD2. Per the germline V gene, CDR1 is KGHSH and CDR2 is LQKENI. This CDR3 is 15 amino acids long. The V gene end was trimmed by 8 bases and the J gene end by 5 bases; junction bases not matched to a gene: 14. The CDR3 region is CASTRPGREVHEQYF. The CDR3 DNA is TGTGCCAGCACGAGGCCTGGGCGGGAGGTTCACGAGCAGTACTTC.

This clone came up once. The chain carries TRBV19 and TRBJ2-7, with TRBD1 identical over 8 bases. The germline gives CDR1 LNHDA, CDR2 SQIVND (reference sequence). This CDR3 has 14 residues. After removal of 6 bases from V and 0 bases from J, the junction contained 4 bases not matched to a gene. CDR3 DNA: TGTGCCAGTAGCTACAGGGGGTCCTCCTACGAGCAGTACTTC. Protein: CASSYRGSSYEQYF.

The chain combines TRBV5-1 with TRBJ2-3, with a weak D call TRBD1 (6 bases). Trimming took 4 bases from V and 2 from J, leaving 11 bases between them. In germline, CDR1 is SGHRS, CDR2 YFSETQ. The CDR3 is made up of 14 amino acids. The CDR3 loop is CASSPTGSTDTQYF. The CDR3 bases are TGCGCCAGCAGCCCGACAGGTTCCACAGATACGCAGTATTTT.

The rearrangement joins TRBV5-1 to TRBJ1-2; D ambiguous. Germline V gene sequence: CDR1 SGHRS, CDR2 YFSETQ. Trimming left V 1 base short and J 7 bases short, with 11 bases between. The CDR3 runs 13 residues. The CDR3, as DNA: TGCGCCAGCAGCTTGATTGTTGCGGGTGGCTACACCTTC. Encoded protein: CASSLIVAGGYTF.

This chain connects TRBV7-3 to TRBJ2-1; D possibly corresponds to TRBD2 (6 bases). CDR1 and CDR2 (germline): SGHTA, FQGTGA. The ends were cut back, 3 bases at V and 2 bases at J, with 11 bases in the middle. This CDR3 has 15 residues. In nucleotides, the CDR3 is TGTGCCAGCAGCTTGGGACGGGAGCCCTACAATGAGCAGTTCTTC. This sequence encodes CASSLGREPYNEQFF. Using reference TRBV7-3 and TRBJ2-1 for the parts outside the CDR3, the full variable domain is GAGVSQTPSNKVTEKGKYVELRCDPISGHTALYWYRQSLGQGPEFLIYFQGTGAADDSGLPNDRFFAVRPEGSVSTLKIQRTERGDSAVYLCASSLGREPYNEQFFGPGTRLTVL.

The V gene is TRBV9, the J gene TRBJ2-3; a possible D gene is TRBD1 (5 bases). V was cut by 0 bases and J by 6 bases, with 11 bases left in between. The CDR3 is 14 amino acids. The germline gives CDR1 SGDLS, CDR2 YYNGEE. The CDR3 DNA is TGTGCCAGCAGCGTAGAAGGGGCAGACGATACGCAGTATTTT. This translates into CASSVEGADDTQYF.